This T cell receptor (beta chain) stems from a study of post-analysis software for immune sequencing data. Study outcomes and limitations: About five TRBV segments, including TRBV5-6, TRBV5-1 and TRBV20-1, were more frequent in patients than controls.

The CDR3 loop spans 13 amino acids. The V gene lost 1 base and the J gene lost 2 bases, with 5 bases spanning the gap. Looked up from germline, CDR1 is LGHDT and CDR2 is YNNKEL (reference sequence). Details on this clonotype: Its specificity is unknown.

Unique molecular identifiers tagged the TCR beta cDNA libraries. TCRdb redid the calling of the PCR reads with MiXCR, one entry per CDR3 protein. This sample has roughly 800,000 distinct CDR3 sequences, with 30% found just once. The sequence came from a girl aged 5-17 years with multiple sclerosis. The chain is built from TRBV3-1 and TRBJ1-2; D unclear. What was sequenced was blood. The CDR3 DNA reads as TGTGCCAGCAGCCAAGGGGTCAACTATGGCTACACCTTC. This codes for CASSQGVNYGYTF. Full variable domain (remainder filled in from reference TRBV3-1 and TRBJ1-2): DTAVSQTPKYLVTQMGNDKSIKCEQNLGHDTMYWYKQDSKKFLKIMFSYNNKELIINETVPNRFSPKSPDKAHLNLHINSLELGDSAVYFCASSQGVNYGYTFGSGTRLTVV.